Presented here are 7 T cell receptor beta chains from one specimen sequenced in a study of human T cells and chemical hapten exposure. TCRdb re-called the RACE reads with MiXCR, one entry per CDR3 protein. The sample yields tens of thousands of distinct CDR3 sequences, roughly 6.7% seen once. Time point noted: pre-sensitization, week 0. Treatment meaning: therapeutic diphenylcyclopropenone sensitization with weekly scalp DPC. Material: whole blood, obtained in connection with sensitization to the hapten diphenylcyclopropenone (DPC). Receptors originate from a woman in her twenties or thirties with alopecia areata. Some clones in this sample may be carry-over from other donors' samples.

This clonotype was found a few times. The chain has TRBV29-1 and TRBJ1-2, with D perhaps matching TRBD1 (6 bases). The V gene lost 4 bases and the J gene lost 4 bases, with 19 bases spanning the gap. CDR3 length equals 15 residues. CDR1 SQVTM and CDR2 ANQGSEA come from the germline V gene. The CDR3 DNA reads as TGCAGCGTTGCTCCCGGTGGGGGGCCCCGCTATGGCTACACCTTC. It yields the protein CSVAPGGGPRYGYTF.

The table lists this clonotype with many counts. The chain links TRBV19 to TRBJ1-5, with no clear D. The V and J ends lost 4 bases and 2 bases respectively, with 18 bases between them. Germline loops: CDR1 LNHDA, CDR2 SQIVND (reference sequence). The CDR3 totals 17 residues. In nucleotides, the CDR3 is TGTGCCAGTAGTACCCTCTTCGATCCTCTGGGCAATCAGCCCCAGCATTTT. It codes for CASSTLFDPLGNQPQHF.

The chain uses TRBV11-2 and TRBJ2-3, with D possibly being TRBD1 or TRBD2 (5 bases each). This CDR3 contains 15 residues. V gave up 1 base and J gave up 2 bases, with 10 bases separating them. Per the germline V gene, CDR1 is SGHAT and CDR2 is FQNNGV. CDR3 residues: CASSLGVGVTDTQYF. The CDR3 DNA reads as TGTGCCAGCAGCTTAGGGGTGGGGGTCACAGATACGCAGTATTTT.

This clonotype has at least ten counts. The V call is TRBV7-9, the J call TRBJ2-7, with unresolved D. The CDR3 contains 16 residues. Germline V CDR1 and CDR2: SEHNR, FQNEAQ (reference sequence). Trimming took off 5 bases at V and 2 bases at J, with 19 bases between the two ends. The CDR3 nucleotides are TGTGCCAGCAGCCTCAACCCAATAGGTGAGACCTACGAGCAGTACTTC. Amino acid sequence: CASSLNPIGETYEQYF.

This clonotype was counted many times. This chain connects TRBV20-1 to TRBJ2-7, with 9 bases aligning to TRBD1. V dropped 5 bases and J dropped 9; count of bases not matched to a gene: 11. The CDR3 is 13 amino acids. Per the germline V gene, CDR1 is DFQATT and CDR2 is SNEGSKA (reference sequence). The CDR3 is CSADRGQGIGQYF. The DNA for the CDR3 is TGCAGTGCTGACCGGGGACAGGGTATCGGGCAGTACTTC.

This clonotype was observed at least ten times. V gene TRBV29-1 combines with J gene TRBJ2-3; 9 nucleotides match TRBD2. V shed 3 bases, J shed 3 bases, and the junction held 7 bases outside the gene matches. Germline CDR1 and CDR2: SQVTM and ANQGSEA. The CDR3 is made up of 15 amino acids. CDR3 protein: CSVDGSGGGTDTQYF. The CDR3 DNA reads TGCAGCGTTGATGGTAGCGGGGGAGGGACAGATACGCAGTATTTT.

This clonotype was seen ten or more times. This chain connects TRBV2 to TRBJ1-1, with no clear D. This CDR3 spans 15 amino acids. Germline loops: CDR1 SNHLY, CDR2 FYNNEI. V lost 1 base and J 0 bases, leaving 9 bases between the germline ends. CDR3 nucleotide sequence: TGTGCCAGCAGTGAAGGGGCAGAGATGAACACTGAAGCTTTCTTT. It is translated as CASSEGAEMNTEAFF.